The sequence of this T cell receptor beta chain was determined in a study of vaccination effects on CD4 cells after COVID-19. Notes on this clone: What it binds is not known.

Here immunoSEQ multiplex PCR was the method, and the copy in TCRdb shows in-frame clones only, minus some. In the table there are more than 35,000 clones, 66% of which are singletons. Sequencing was preceded by expansion of antigen-specific CD4+ T cells with viral peptide pools in the ViraFEST assay. Cultured cells yielded isolated CD4+ T cells after 10 to 11 days. Nucleocapsid antibodies stayed negative before and after vaccination, showing no earlier SARS-CoV-2 infection. Half the medium was replaced with IL-2 medium on days 3 and 7. The material sequenced was CD4+ T cells from PBMCs cultured with HCoV-OC43 spike peptides, taken before COVID-19 vaccination. Indicated subset: HCoV-OC43 spike overlapping peptide pool stimulation. This clonotype originated in a human donor who received a COVID-19 vaccine.

The CDR3: CATSDPGDRGKTGELFF. CDR3 DNA: TGTGCCACCAGTGATCCGGGGGACAGGGGAAAAACCGGGGAGCTGTTTTTT. J is TRBJ2-2 and V is TRBV24-1; 10 bases line up with TRBD1. This CDR3 is 17 amino acids long. Germline V gene sequence: CDR1 KGHDR, CDR2 SFDVKD. Unmatched junction bases numbered 8, after V lost 3 bases and J lost 5 bases.